A selection of T cell receptor beta chains follows, all from one sample in a study of beta chain features in type 1 diabetes. Clones were sequenced by immunoSEQ multiplex PCR, and TCRdb holds only the in-frame ones, with some missing. The sample gives about 660,000 clones, over 12% of which show up once; just under 0.04% is in the top ten. Sequencing was done on a sample of naive CD4+ T cells from blood. The receptors were sampled from a man between 18 and 35 years old with type 1 diabetes. The CDR3 runs from the conserved cysteine through the conserved F or W. The order of the fields is CDR3 DNA, CDR3 protein, V gene, J gene, D gene, clone size. A D gene is named only where the DNA matches it firmly. Expanded clones get a size class; other rows say once, few or many, or leave the size out.

TGTGCCAGCAGTCAAGGACAGTTCCACGAGCAGTACTTC	CASSQGQFHEQYF	TRBV28	TRBJ2-7	.	few
TGTGCCTGGAGCCCTGGATCCTACGAGCAGTACTTC	CAWSPGSYEQYF	TRBV30	TRBJ2-7	.	few
TGCGCCAGCAGCTTAACCACTAGCATCGCCGGGGAGCTGTTTTTT	CASSLTTSIAGELFF	TRBV5-1	TRBJ2-2	.	few
TGTGCCAGCAGCTTAGTCCAGCGGGAGGGTAGCAATGAGCAGTTCTTC	CASSLVQREGSNEQFF	TRBV11-2	TRBJ2-1	TRBD2	.
TGTGCCTGGAACGACAGGGTGATTCCTTCACCCCTCCACTTT	CAWNDRVIPSPLHF	TRBV30	TRBJ1-6	TRBD1	.
TGTGCCTGGGTCCCTTGGTATTATCACAACACAGATACGCAGTATTTT	CAWVPWYYHNTDTQYF	TRBV30	TRBJ2-3	.	.
TGTGCCACCAGCAGAAGCACAGATACGCAGTATTTT	CATSRSTDTQYF	TRBV15	TRBJ2-3	.	.
TGCGCCAGCAGCTTTGGGGGCGGGACCGTGATTGAGCAGTACTTC	CASSFGGGTVIEQYF	TRBV5-1	TRBJ2-7	.	.
TGTGCCTGGAGCCCCGGGACTCTCGACACCGGGGAGCTGTTTTTT	CAWSPGTLDTGELFF	TRBV30	TRBJ2-2	.	.
TGTGCCTGGAGTCCCCGGGACAGGGCAGTAATTCAGCCCCAGCATTTT	CAWSPRDRAVIQPQHF	TRBV30	TRBJ1-5	TRBD1	few